This T cell receptor (beta chain) is drawn from a study of cytomegalovirus exposure and HLA in healthy donors. Study summary: Early release data held about 85 million unique TCRs from HLA-typed donors. Findings of the study overall: Researchers reportedly found TCR beta sequences accurately predicted most subjects' HLA-A and HLA-B alleles.

Note on this clone: Its target is not known.

Between the trimmed V and J ends, which lost 5 bases and 3 bases, there was a span of 17 bases. Germline assignment: CDR1 SEHNR and CDR2 FQNEAQ (reference sequence). This CDR3 is 15 amino acids long. The PCR used 60 Vbeta and 13 Jbeta primers. In the authors' methods: Some 9.9 million of about 88 million unique TCR beta chains were shared, per a later count. Only in-frame clones appear in the TCRdb table, and some are missing; sequencing was by immunoSEQ multiplex PCR. V, J and clone size are taken as reported in that table, and D and trimming were inferred from the DNA itself. The sample has around 140,000 clones; 70% to 85% are singletons.

The sample consisted of PBMCs. The chain recombines TRBV7-9 with TRBJ2-7, with no clear D. The source is a woman aged 40 to 49 in good health and CMV-seronegative. The CDR3 DNA sequence: TGTGCCAGCAGCCCGACCCGGCAGGTATACTACGAGCAGTACTTC. Translated, it gives CASSPTRQVYYEQYF. The complete variable domain, with remaining parts taken from reference TRBV7-9 and TRBJ2-7, reads DTGVSQNPRHKITKRGQNVTFRCDPISEHNRLYWYRQTLGQGPEFLTYFQNEAQLEKSRLLSDRFSAERPKGSFSTLEIQRTEQGDSAMYLCASSPTRQVYYEQYFGPGTRLTVT.